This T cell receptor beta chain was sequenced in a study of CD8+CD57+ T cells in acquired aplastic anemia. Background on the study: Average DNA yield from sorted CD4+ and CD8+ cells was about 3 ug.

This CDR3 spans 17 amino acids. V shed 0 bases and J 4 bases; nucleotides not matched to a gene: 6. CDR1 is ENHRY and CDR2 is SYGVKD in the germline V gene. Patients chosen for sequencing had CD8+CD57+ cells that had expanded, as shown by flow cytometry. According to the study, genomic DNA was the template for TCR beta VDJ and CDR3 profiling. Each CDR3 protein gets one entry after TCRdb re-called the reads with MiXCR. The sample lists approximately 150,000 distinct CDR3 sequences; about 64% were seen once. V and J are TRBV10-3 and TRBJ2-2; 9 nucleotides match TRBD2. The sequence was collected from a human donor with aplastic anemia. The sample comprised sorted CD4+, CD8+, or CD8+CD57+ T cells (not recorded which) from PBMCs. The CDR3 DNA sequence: TGTGCCATCAGTGAGTCGCGGGGGGGGTCGGGCACCGGGGAGCTGTTTTTT. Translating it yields CAISESRGGSGTGELFF.